A selection of T cell receptor beta chains follows, all from one sample in a study of cytomegalovirus exposure and HLA in healthy donors. Some clones are missing from TCRdb's copy, which holds only in-frame ones; the method was immunoSEQ multiplex PCR. The repertoire consists of about 240,000 clones, with more than 75% occurring once and the leading ten covering around 3%. The specimen sequenced was PBMCs. The source is a man between 18 and 29 years old in good health and CMV-seronegative. Each CDR3 is given with its conserved first and last residue. D genes are given only for firm matches. Clone size is stated in some rows and not others, as once, few, many or a class when expanded.

V gene	clone size	D gene	J gene	CDR3 length	CDR3 protein	CDR3 DNA
TRBV4-3	.	TRBD2	TRBJ2-3	15	CASSAIAGDTDTQYF	TGCGCCAGCAGTGCAATAGCGGGGGACACAGATACGCAGTATTTT
TRBV29-1	.	.	TRBJ1-2	14	CSVEASGVLYGYTF	TGCAGCGTTGAAGCATCCGGGGTCCTCTATGGCTACACCTTC
TRBV9	.	.	TRBJ1-4	16	CASSGQASDAGEKLFF	TGTGCCAGCAGCGGTCAGGCCTCCGATGCGGGAGAAAAACTGTTTTTT
TRBV2	.	.	TRBJ2-3	13	CASWALITDTQYF	TGTGCCAGCTGGGCCCTTATCACAGATACGCAGTATTTT
TRBV7-2	once	TRBD2	TRBJ2-7	15	CASSLLAGLSYEQYF	TGTGCCAGCAGCTTATTAGCGGGCCTCTCCTACGAGCAGTACTTC
TRBV10-1	few	TRBD1	TRBJ1-6	15	CASSEIPGGQSPLHF	TGCGCCAGCAGTGAGATCCCAGGGGGCCAATCACCCCTCCACTTT
TRBV10-2	.	TRBD2	TRBJ2-3	12	CASSVVAGGQYF	TGCGCCAGCAGCGTGGTAGCGGGGGGGCAGTATTTT
TRBV27	.	TRBD2	TRBJ2-1	17	CASSLGSGLAGANEQFF	TGTGCCAGCAGTTTAGGCTCGGGACTAGCGGGAGCTAATGAGCAGTTCTTC
TRBV4-2	few	.	TRBJ1-5	15	CASSQDGRNNQPQHF	TGTGCCAGCAGCCAAGATGGCCGTAACAATCAGCCCCAGCATTTT
TRBV7-6	.	.	TRBJ2-3	14	CASTALSVADTQYF	TGTGCCAGCACTGCCCTTAGTGTAGCAGATACGCAGTATTTT
TRBV7-8	.	TRBD2	TRBJ2-7	14	CASSPGLAVYEQYF	TGTGCCAGCAGCCCGGGACTAGCGGTCTACGAGCAGTACTTC
TRBV30	.	TRBD1	TRBJ2-1	13	CAWSVPPDRGEFF	TGTGCCTGGAGTGTTCCCCCGGACAGGGGTGAGTTCTTC
TRBV28	.	.	TRBJ2-7	15	CASSKPGQRGYEQYF	TGTGCCAGCAGTAAACCCGGGCAACGAGGGTACGAGCAGTACTTC
TRBV27	.	TRBD2	TRBJ2-7	12	CAAGTSTYEQYF	TGTGCCGCCGGGACTAGCACCTACGAGCAGTACTTC
TRBV9	once	.	TRBJ2-7	13	CASSGSSELEQYF	TGTGCCAGCAGCGGGTCGTCAGAATTGGAGCAGTACTTC
TRBV27	.	TRBD2	TRBJ2-7	14	CASSLAGVDGEQYF	TGTGCCAGCAGTTTGGCGGGGGTTGATGGCGAGCAGTACTTC
TRBV2	.	.	TRBJ2-1	15	CASSDEDSSYNEQFF	TGTGCCAGCAGTGATGAGGACAGTTCCTACAATGAGCAGTTCTTC
TRBV4-3	.	.	TRBJ1-5	15	CASSQEGGEGQPQHF	TGCGCCAGCAGCCAAGAGGGAGGGGAGGGCCAGCCCCAGCATTTT
TRBV5-6	.	.	TRBJ2-7	11	CASSLGPEQYF	TGTGCCAGCAGCTTGGGGCCCGAGCAGTACTTC
TRBV9	.	.	TRBJ1-1	14	CASSVGTDYTEAFF	TGTGCCAGCAGCGTAGGGACAGACTACACTGAAGCTTTCTTT
TRBV7-9	.	.	TRBJ2-5	16	CASGDRSLGYQETQYF	TGTGCCAGCGGAGACAGGTCCTTGGGGTACCAAGAGACCCAGTACTTC
TRBV9	.	TRBD2	TRBJ2-2	16	CASSASPGRPTGELFF	TGTGCCAGCAGCGCCTCCCCCGGGAGGCCCACCGGGGAGCTGTTTTTT
TRBV9	once	.	TRBJ2-3	12	CASSVYTDTQYF	TGTGCCAGCAGCGTGTATACAGATACGCAGTATTTT
TRBV7-2	.	.	TRBJ2-7	14	CASSSVSNSYEQYF	TGTGCCAGCAGCTCCGTCAGTAACTCCTACGAGCAGTACTTC